Below, 18 T cell receptor beta chains from the same sample are listed, as sequenced in a study of CXCR3-negative and CXCR3-positive naive CD8 T cells (dated by TCRdb to between 2017 and 2020). Paper-wide results and their limitations: Compared with CXCR3-negative naive cells, CXCR3-positive naive cells had TRB CDR3s with higher hydrophobicity (lower Kidera factor 4), lower energy, and higher strength and volume indices.

Antigens for these TCRs are unknown. The sequencer was a NextSeq 550. The Human TCR Profiling Kit (MiLaboratory) was used to prepare UMI-labeled 5' RACE TRB cDNA libraries. TCRdb reprocessed the reads, so every CDR3 protein sequence counts as one entry and DNA is not shown. The sample's own table lists 120,000 or so distinct CDR3 sequences. The ten largest clones add up to about 0.62% of the sample. Input material: naive CXCR3+ CD8+ T cells from blood. In the paper's terms, the cell subset or site label means: CD45RO-CCR7+CD27+CD95- naive CD8+ T cells expressing CXCR3 (TNR3+). These receptors came from a human donor in good health. Some clones in this sample may be carry-over from other donors' samples.

The V and J genes are TRBV13 and TRBJ2-1; without DNA, the TCRdb call of TRBD1 cannot be checked. This CDR3 is built from 14 residues. Germline CDR1 PRHDT, CDR2 FYEKMQ (reference sequence). CDR3: CASSPPTGLREQFF.

V is TRBV5-1 and J is TRBJ1-1; TCRdb outputs TRBD1, but without DNA this stays unchecked. The CDR3 spans 12 residues. Germline CDR1 reads SGHRS; CDR2 reads YFSETQ. This chain's CDR3 is CASSTGQGEAFF.

V gene TRBV11-2 combines with J gene TRBJ1-2. The germline V gene has CDR1 SGHAT and CDR2 FQNNGV. This CDR3 region has 13 residues. The CDR3 region is CASSLEVGYGYTF.

The V gene is TRBV25-1, the J gene TRBJ2-7; TCRdb picks TRBD2, but there is no DNA to check that call. From germline, CDR1 is MGHDK and CDR2 SYGVNS. The CDR3 runs 16 residues. CDR3 loop: CASSATGLAGGSEQYF.

V usage is TRBV7-8 and J usage is TRBJ2-1; TCRdb designates TRBD1, a call that cannot be tested without DNA. CDR1 and CDR2 from the germline V gene are SGHVS and FQNEAQ. The CDR3 runs to 16 residues. CDR3 region: CASSLVWGESYNEQFF.

The chain uses TRBV7-9 and TRBJ2-3; the TCRdb call, TRBD2, lacks DNA for checking. In germline, CDR1 is SEHNR, CDR2 FQNEAQ (reference sequence). This CDR3 contains 16 residues. The CDR3 loop reads CASSGPLAENTDTQYF.

The rearrangement uses TRBV7-8 and TRBJ2-2; as DNA is missing, the TRBD2 call by TCRdb cannot be tested. The CDR3 is made up of 18 amino acids. In germline, CDR1 is SGHVS, CDR2 FQNEAQ. Here the CDR3 reads CASSSTTSGGFVTGELFF.

The CDR3 protein is CSVEVGLAYEQYF. The chain is built from TRBV29-1 and TRBJ2-7; as DNA is missing, the TRBD2 call by TCRdb cannot be tested. Per germline, CDR1 SQVTM and CDR2 ANQGSEA. The CDR3 covers 13 residues.

The chain combines TRBV7-6 with TRBJ2-1; the TCRdb call, TRBD2, lacks DNA for checking. Looked up from germline, CDR1 is SGHVS and CDR2 is FNYEAQ. The CDR3 spans 15 residues. The CDR3 region is CASSLAGLAGNEQFF.

The chain combines TRBV7-9 with TRBJ1-1; the TRBD1 assignment by TCRdb is unverifiable without DNA. CDR1 is SEHNR, CDR2 FQNEAQ, per germline (reference sequence). The CDR3 has 13 amino acids. The CDR3: CASTPRGATEAFF. Full variable domain (remainder filled in from reference TRBV7-9 and TRBJ1-1): DTGVSQNPRHKITKRGQNVTFRCDPISEHNRLYWYRQTLGQGPEFLTYFQNEAQLEKSRLLSDRFSAERPKGSFSTLEIQRTEQGDSAMYLCASTPRGATEAFFGQGTRLTVV.

The chain links TRBV7-9 to TRBJ2-7; TCRdb lists TRBD1, though no DNA is available to test this call. Germline lookup yields CDR1 SEHNR and CDR2 FQNEAQ (reference sequence). The CDR3 is 12 residues long. The CDR3 region is CASSLVDSEQYF. Based on the CDR3 plus reference TRBV7-9 and TRBJ2-7, the full variable domain is DTGVSQNPRHKITKRGQNVTFRCDPISEHNRLYWYRQTLGQGPEFLTYFQNEAQLEKSRLLSDRFSAERPKGSFSTLEIQRTEQGDSAMYLCASSLVDSEQYFGPGTRLTVT.

The genes are TRBV7-2 and TRBJ1-2; absent DNA, TCRdb's TRBD1 call cannot be checked. This CDR3 comprises 22 residues. Germline V gene data show CDR1 as SGHTA and CDR2 as FQGNSA. The CDR3 protein is CASSFLAGVHPEPGHEVSGYTF.

The chain recombines TRBV24-1 with TRBJ2-1; TCRdb lists TRBD2, though no DNA is available to test this call. This CDR3 region has 13 residues. The germline V gene has CDR1 KGHDR and CDR2 SFDVKD. CDR3 in amino acids: CATSDDLVDEQFF.

The chain employs TRBV28 and TRBJ2-3; with no DNA, the TCRdb D assignment of TRBD1 cannot be verified. Per the germline V gene, CDR1 is MDHEN and CDR2 is SYDVKM. The CDR3 is 15 residues long. CDR3 sequence reads: CASSPSQGATDTQYF.

J is TRBJ1-1 and V is TRBV29-1; absent DNA, TCRdb's TRBD1 call cannot be checked. The germline V gene has CDR1 SQVTM and CDR2 ANQGSEA. The CDR3 runs 14 residues. The CDR3 spells CSVGSVTGRPEAFF.

The chain is built from TRBV10-2 and TRBJ1-1. CDR3 size: 13 residues. Per the germline V gene, CDR1 is WSHSY and CDR2 is SAAADI. This CDR3 is CASSANRNTEAFF.

The chain recombines TRBV10-2 with TRBJ2-1. The CDR3 has 14 residues. Germline lookup yields CDR1 WSHSY and CDR2 SAAADI. CDR3 sequence: CASSDAATYNEQLF.

V is TRBV4-3 and J is TRBJ2-2; the D call from TCRdb, TRBD2, cannot be confirmed without DNA. From germline, CDR1 is LGHNA and CDR2 YSLEER. This CDR3 has 15 residues. The CDR3 is CASSQSRTTTGELFF.